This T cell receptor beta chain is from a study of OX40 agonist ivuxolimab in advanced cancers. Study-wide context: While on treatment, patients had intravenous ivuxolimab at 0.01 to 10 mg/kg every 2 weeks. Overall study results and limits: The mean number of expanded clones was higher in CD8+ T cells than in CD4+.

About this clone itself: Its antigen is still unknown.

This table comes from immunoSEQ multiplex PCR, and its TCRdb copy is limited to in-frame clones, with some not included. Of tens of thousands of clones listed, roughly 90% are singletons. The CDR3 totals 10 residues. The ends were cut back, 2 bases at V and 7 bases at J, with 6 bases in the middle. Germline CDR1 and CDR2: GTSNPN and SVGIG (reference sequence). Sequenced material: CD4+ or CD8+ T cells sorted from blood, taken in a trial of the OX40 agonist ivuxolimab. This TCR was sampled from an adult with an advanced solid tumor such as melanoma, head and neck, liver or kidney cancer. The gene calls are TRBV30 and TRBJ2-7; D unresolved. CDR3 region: CAWSQGEQYF. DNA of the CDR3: TGTGCCTGGAGTCAAGGGGAGCAGTACTTC.